This TCR beta chain was observed in a study of cytomegalovirus exposure and HLA in healthy donors. Germline V lookup: CDR1 GTSNPN, CDR2 SVGIG (reference sequence). Germline trimming cut 4 bases from V and 1 base from J; bases unmatched to any gene: 9. The CDR3 extends over 16 amino acids. Findings and limits, study-wide: A later analysis reported that several of the most significant clusters appeared to be linked to common viral pathogens, among them Epstein-Barr virus. Reports indicate that TCR beta sequences accurately predicted the HLA-A and HLA-B alleles of most subjects.

Comment on this clone: What it binds is unknown.

The primer mix had 60 Vbeta and 13 Jbeta primers. Per the study methods: Per a later analysis, the number of unique TCR beta chains was some 80 million, of which 9 million to 14 million were shared. TCRdb keeps only in-frame clones here, not all; method: immunoSEQ multiplex PCR. D and trimming were read from the DNA, whereas the V and J calls and clone size are those reported in that table. Recorded for this sample: 150,000 to 250,000 clones. The receptor was isolated from a boy younger than 18 in good health and CMV-seronegative. What was sequenced was PBMCs. V usage is TRBV30 and J usage is TRBJ2-2; TRBD2 agrees at 7 bases. The CDR3 loop reads CAWNKLATKNTGELFF. The CDR3, as DNA: TGTGCCTGGAACAAACTAGCGACGAAGAACACCGGGGAGCTGTTTTTT.